A selection of T cell receptor beta chains follows, all from one sample in a study of OX40 agonist ivuxolimab in advanced cancers. Data came from immunoSEQ multiplex PCR; TCRdb stores just in-frame clones and leaves some out. The repertoire consists of some 38,000 clones, with around 89% occurring once and the leading ten covering 0.45% to 0.7%. The material sequenced was CD4+ or CD8+ T cells sorted from blood, taken in a trial of the OX40 agonist ivuxolimab. The receptors were gathered from an adult with an advanced solid tumor such as melanoma, head and neck, liver or kidney cancer. Each CDR3 is given with its conserved first and last residue. The D gene is left open where the match is weak. Expanded clones get a size class; other rows say once, few or many, or leave the size out.

TRBJ2-2,14,.,.,TRBV14,CASSRVGNTGELFF,TGTGCCAGCAGCCGCGTCGGGAACACCGGGGAGCTGTTTTTT
TRBJ2-2,12,.,.,TRBV11-2,CASSLETTGLFF,TGTGCCAGCAGCTTAGAGACTACGGGGCTGTTTTTT
TRBJ2-7,15,TRBD1,.,TRBV18,CASSHTGTGDYEQYF,TGTGCCAGCTCCCACACCGGGACAGGGGACTACGAGCAGTACTTC
TRBJ2-7,15,.,.,TRBV11-2,CASSEGPLGTYEQYF,TGTGCCAGCAGCGAAGGGCCGCTCGGGACCTACGAGCAGTACTTC
TRBJ1-3,13,TRBD1,.,TRBV5-4,CASSFTQGDTIYF,TGTGCCAGCAGCTTTACTCAGGGGGACACCATATATTTT
TRBJ1-4,14,.,.,TRBV5-1,CASSLGQPNEKLFF,TGCGCCAGCAGCTTGGGACAGCCTAATGAAAAACTGTTTTTT
TRBJ2-2,12,.,.,TRBV12-5,CASGGGSGELFF,TGTGCTAGTGGCGGCGGGTCCGGGGAGCTGTTTTTT
TRBJ1-2,16,.,.,TRBV6-5,CASSYYQIKGDYGYTF,TGTGCCAGCAGTTATTATCAGATTAAAGGGGACTATGGCTACACCTTC
TRBJ1-1,13,.,.,TRBV2,CASSPNRESEAFF,TGTGCCAGCTCCCCCAATAGGGAGAGCGAGGCTTTCTTT
TRBJ1-4,16,.,.,TRBV11-2,CASSLSLLLANEKLFF,TGTGCCAGCAGCTTATCCCTCCTCCTAGCTAATGAAAAACTGTTTTTT
TRBJ2-7,12,.,.,TRBV15,CATSSRGYEQYF,TGTGCCACCAGCAGCAGGGGTTACGAGCAGTACTTC
TRBJ1-5,14,.,.,TRBV5-1,CASSLGTEAQPQHF,TGCGCCAGCAGCTTGGGTACCGAAGCGCAGCCCCAGCATTTT
TRBJ2-1,14,TRBD1,.,TRBV7-3,CASSPGTGFNEQFF,TGTGCCAGCAGCCCAGGGACAGGGTTTAATGAGCAGTTCTTC
TRBJ1-5,13,.,.,TRBV18,CASSPSLDQPQHF,TGTGCCAGCTCACCTAGCCTGGATCAGCCCCAGCATTTT
TRBJ1-2,14,.,.,TRBV6-5,CASSRDMGNYGYTF,TGTGCCAGCAGCCGGGACATGGGCAACTATGGCTACACCTTC
TRBJ2-3,16,TRBD1,.,TRBV5-1,CASSPTGTGLTDTQYF,TGCGCCAGCAGCCCGACTGGGACAGGGCTCACAGATACGCAGTATTTT
TRBJ2-3,18,TRBD2,.,TRBV7-3,CASSSGLAGAFSRDTQYF,TGTGCCAGCAGCTCGGGACTAGCGGGGGCCTTCAGTAGGGATACGCAGTATTTT
TRBJ1-3,12,.,.,TRBV7-8,CASSLAGNTIYF,TGTGCCAGCAGCTTAGCTGGAAACACCATATATTTT
TRBJ1-1,13,.,.,TRBV7-2,CASSATGTTEAFF,TGTGCCAGCAGCGCTACAGGGACCACTGAAGCTTTCTTT
TRBJ1-2,13,TRBD1,once,TRBV4-2,CASSPQGDYGYTF,TGTGCCAGCAGCCCCCAGGGGGACTATGGCTACACCTTC
TRBJ2-5,12,.,.,TRBV29-1,CSVEVNQETQYF,TGCAGCGTTGAGGTTAACCAAGAGACCCAGTACTTC
TRBJ2-3,15,.,.,TRBV5-4,CASSGGGTSTDTQYF,TGTGCCAGCAGCGGTGGGGGGACTAGCACAGATACGCAGTATTTT
TRBJ2-2,15,.,.,TRBV5-4,CASSFGTRNTGELFF,TGTGCCAGCAGTTTCGGGACTCGGAACACCGGGGAGCTGTTTTTT
TRBJ2-2,11,.,.,TRBV28,CASSLSRELFF,TGTGCCAGCAGTTTATCAAGGGAGCTGTTTTTT
TRBJ2-2,15,.,few,TRBV9,CASSVDSGYTGELFF,TGTGCCAGCAGCGTAGATTCAGGGTACACCGGGGAGCTGTTTTTT
TRBJ2-1,15,.,.,TRBV9,CASSVVVGGQGEQFF,TGTGCCAGCAGCGTAGTGGTGGGGGGCCAGGGTGAGCAGTTCTTC
TRBJ1-2,13,.,.,TRBV27,CASSFRSNHGYTF,TGTGCCAGCAGTTTTAGGTCCAATCATGGCTACACCTTC
TRBJ2-1,11,.,.,TRBV19,CASSRSYEQFF,TGTGCCAGTAGTCGGTCGTATGAGCAGTTCTTC
TRBJ1-5,15,TRBD1,.,TRBV7-2,CASSFGQVDNQPQHF,TGTGCCAGCAGCTTCGGACAGGTCGACAATCAGCCCCAGCATTTT
TRBJ2-3,15,TRBD2,.,TRBV25-1,CASSETGTSLDTQYF,TGTGCCAGCAGTGAGACCGGGACTAGCTTAGATACGCAGTATTTT
TRBJ1-5,16,.,.,TRBV6-5,CASSYSWTDRDQPQHF,TGTGCCAGCAGTTACTCTTGGACCGACAGAGATCAGCCCCAGCATTTT
TRBJ1-1,15,TRBD1,.,TRBV18,CASSPATGTNTEAFF,TGTGCCAGCTCACCGGCGACAGGGACGAACACTGAAGCTTTCTTT
TRBJ1-2,13,.,.,TRBV19,CASSELQGYGYTF,TGTGCCAGTAGTGAATTACAGGGATATGGCTACACCTTC
TRBJ1-2,13,.,.,TRBV9,CASTAGAGYGYTF,TGTGCCAGCACTGCGGGGGCTGGCTATGGCTACACCTTC
TRBJ2-5,18,.,.,TRBV5-1,CASSLQTRLVGALETQYF,TGCGCCAGCAGCCTCCAAACGCGGCTAGTGGGGGCCCTAGAGACCCAGTACTTC
TRBJ1-4,16,.,.,TRBV7-9,CASSLALGRADEKLFF,TGTGCCAGCAGCTTAGCGCTCGGGAGAGCCGACGAAAAACTGTTTTTT
TRBJ2-5,16,TRBD1,.,TRBV5-5,CASSQEPGQTQETQYF,TGTGCCAGCAGCCAGGAACCGGGACAGACCCAAGAGACCCAGTACTTC
TRBJ1-2,15,.,.,TRBV5-5,CASRSLGGSNYGYTF,TGTGCCAGCAGATCGCTGGGGGGTAGTAACTATGGCTACACCTTC
TRBJ1-1,13,TRBD1,.,TRBV7-3,CASSGQEDTEAFF,TGTGCCAGCAGCGGACAGGAGGACACTGAAGCTTTCTTT
TRBJ2-1,14,TRBD2,.,TRBV5-1,CASSEWGGNNEQFF,TGCGCCAGCAGCGAGTGGGGGGGTAACAATGAGCAGTTCTTC
TRBJ1-4,15,.,.,TRBV18,CASSPSRRANEKLFF,TGTGCCAGCTCACCATCGCGACGGGCTAATGAAAAACTGTTTTTT
TRBJ1-2,13,.,few,TRBV10-3,CAISENREGGYTF,TGTGCCATCAGTGAGAACAGGGAGGGTGGCTACACCTTC
TRBJ1-4,15,TRBD1,.,TRBV5-1,CASSQQTGGREKLFF,TGCGCCAGCAGCCAACAGACAGGGGGCCGTGAAAAACTGTTTTTT
TRBJ1-5,15,.,.,TRBV7-9,CASSSSGAGDQPQHF,TGTGCCAGCAGCTCCTCCGGGGCAGGGGATCAGCCCCAGCATTTT
TRBJ2-5,14,TRBD2,.,TRBV7-2,CASSFSGEGETQYF,TGTGCCAGCAGCTTTTCCGGGGAGGGGGAGACCCAGTACTTC
TRBJ1-4,14,.,.,TRBV7-6,CASSLSGPAEKLFF,TGTGCCAGCAGCCTCAGTGGGCCCGCGGAAAAACTGTTTTTT
TRBJ2-7,14,TRBD1,.,TRBV4-2,CASSLLRDSYEQYF,TGTGCCAGCAGCCTGCTCCGGGACAGTTACGAGCAGTACTTC
TRBJ2-5,15,TRBD2,.,TRBV2,CASSPLPGGRETQYF,TGTGCCAGCAGTCCGCTGCCGGGGGGGCGGGAGACCCAGTACTTC